A selection of T cell receptor beta chains follows, all from one sample in a study of identifying expanded T cells in peripheral blood. Clones were sequenced by immunoSEQ multiplex PCR, and TCRdb holds only the in-frame ones, with some missing. This table holds about 94,000 clones, around 90% found once. Sequenced input: blood. The receptors were sampled from a person between 18 and 75 years old in good health. Each CDR3 is given with its conserved first and last residue.

v_call	cdr3_aa
TRBV2	CASSEGQGSFSNQPQHF
TRBV4-2	CASSQDPGLAGATGELFF
TRBV30	CAWSVVDGGNSPLHF
TRBV13	CASSSGTLTGELFF
TRBV7-3	CASSLRRNTEAFF
TRBV9	CASSVGSDYTGELFF
TRBV13	CASSSAGGRSTEAFF
TRBV12-5	CASGRPRDGNTEAFF
TRBV5-4	CASSLGTGPYNEQFF
TRBV29-1	CSVAVTTNEKLFF
TRBV6-5	CASSYGRNTEAFF
TRBV7-3	CASSLRVAEHTGELFF
TRBV15	CATSRPSDSVNTEAFF
TRBV5-1	CASSRTRTDTQYF
TRBV14	CASSQAQGTDTQYF
TRBV5-3	CARSASGTRVRGETF
TRBV5-4	CASSIIDSLGEQFF
TRBV14	CASSQGGGTIPYF
TRBV18	CASSRGQGIYGYTF
TRBV11-2	CASSLGGWANTGELFF
TRBV30	CAWSAAGLEAFF
TRBV7-9	CASSSVRQSIWGYTF
TRBV2	CASSTPNRGLFNTEAFF
TRBV9	CASSVGHQQETQYF
TRBV15	CATRAGLSTDTQYF
TRBV7-3	CASSLDRYNEQFF
TRBV7-9	CASSLVWGAGTEAFF
TRBV29-1	CSVATGLSGNTIYF
TRBV19	CASSAMGFAAEAFF
TRBV9	CASSPGTGNEQFF
TRBV29-1	CSVSDGELFF
TRBV19	CASSPLWTGVLEAFF
TRBV29-1	CSVASISNTEAFF
TRBV29-1	CSVQAGFNEQFF
TRBV5-1	CASTTGQGILYGYTF
TRBV6-5	CASQGADFSGNTIYF
TRBV4-1	CASSQTGQGKEKLFF
TRBV20-1	CSARRDTEAFF
TRBV30	CAWRGTGPPEAFF
TRBV5-1	CASSSDRGQTGELFF
TRBV9	CASSEGGGPSYEQYF
TRBV5-1	CASSLYPGADGANVLTF
TRBV18	CASSPNGVLSGNTIYF
TRBV4-1	CASSQDPSPNSPLHF
TRBV4-2	CASSSLAGSLDEQFF
TRBV15	CATRGDVNNYGYTF
TRBV9	CASSVAGRDTGELFF